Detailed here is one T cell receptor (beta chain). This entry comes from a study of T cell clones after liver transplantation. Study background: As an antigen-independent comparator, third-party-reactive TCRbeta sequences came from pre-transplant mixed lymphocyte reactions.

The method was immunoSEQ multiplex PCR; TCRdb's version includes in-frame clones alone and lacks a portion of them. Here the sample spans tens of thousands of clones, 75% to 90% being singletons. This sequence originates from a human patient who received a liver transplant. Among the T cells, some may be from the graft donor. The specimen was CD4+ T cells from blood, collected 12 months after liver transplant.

This CDR3 reads CASSLARGQETQYF. For the CDR3, the DNA is TGTGCCAGCAGCTTGGCGAGGGGCCAAGAGACCCAGTACTTC. The genes are TRBV5-4 and TRBJ2-5; D may match TRBD1 or TRBD2 (5 bases each). Germline V gene lookup returns CDR1 SGHNT and CDR2 YYREEE (reference sequence). V was shortened by 0 bases and J by 1 base, with 7 bases between the two germline ends. This CDR3 is 14 amino acids long.